The next 20 T cell receptor beta chains were all read from a single sample in a study of blood T cell repertoires in COVID-19. The method was immunoSEQ multiplex PCR; TCRdb's version includes in-frame clones alone and lacks a portion of them. The profile shows about 300,000 clones, about nine tenths of them singletons. What was sequenced was peripheral blood. The receptors were gathered from a woman aged 30 to 39 who had recovered from COVID-19.

The chain recombines TRBV3-1 (or the pseudogene TRBV3-2) with TRBJ2-5; D is perhaps TRBD2 (5 bases). Deletions cut 0 bases from V and 8 bases from J, with 16 bases between. The CDR3 length is 15 residues. CDR1 and CDR2 (germline): LGHDT, YNNKEL (reference sequence). DNA of the CDR3: TGTGCCAGCAGCCAAGAAGGCGGGTGGGGAGATACCCAGTACTTC. It yields the protein CASSQEGGWGDTQYF.

The rearrangement links TRBV6-6 to TRBJ1-2, with D maybe TRBD1 (6 bases). Trimming took 4 bases from V and 8 from J, leaving 20 bases between them. Germline CDR1 reads MNHNY; CDR2 reads SVGAGI (reference sequence). The CDR3 loop spans 15 amino acids. The chain's CDR3 is CASSSAYSGGGGYTF. As DNA, the CDR3 is TGTGCCAGCAGTTCCGCTTACTCGGGGGGCGGAGGCTACACCTTC.

V gene TRBV2 combines with J gene TRBJ2-5, with 11 bases that match TRBD1. The J segment lost 4 bases and the V segment lost 2 bases, leaving 9 bases of the junction unmatched. The CDR3 totals 17 residues. Germline loops: CDR1 SNHLY, CDR2 FYNNEI. The CDR3 DNA sequence: TGTGCCAGCAGTGAATGGACAGGGGGCATTTCAGGAGAGACCCAGTACTTC. This gives the protein CASSEWTGGISGETQYF.

The chain links TRBV5-1 to TRBJ2-3; D might be TRBD1 (5 bases). This CDR3 is 12 amino acids long. Trimming took off 5 bases at V and 3 bases at J, with 7 bases between the two ends. Germline lookup yields CDR1 SGHRS and CDR2 YFSETQ. CDR3 sequence: CASRAGTDTQYF. For the CDR3, the DNA is TGCGCCAGCAGGGCAGGGACAGATACGCAGTATTTT. The complete variable domain, with remaining parts taken from reference TRBV5-1 and TRBJ2-3, reads KAGVTQTPRYLIKTRGQQVTLSCSPISGHRSVSWYQQTPGQGLQFLFEYFSETQRNKGNFPGRFSGRQFSNSRSEMNVSTLELGDSALYLCASRAGTDTQYFGPGTRLTVL.

On this clone itself: The sample holds other DNA sequences that translate to the same CDR3. The rearrangement joins TRBV5-1 to TRBJ1-4; D not resolved. This CDR3 region has 15 residues. V was pared by 0 bases and J by 0 bases, with 6 bases between. CDR1 SGHRS and CDR2 YFSETQ come from the germline V gene. Here the CDR3 DNA reads TGCGCCAGCAGCTTGGCTGGAGCAACTAATGAAAAACTGTTTTTT. Its translation: CASSLAGATNEKLFF.

This chain uses TRBV11-2 with TRBJ2-7; 12 bases fit TRBD1. Losses at the gene ends were 4 bases for V and 7 bases for J; bases not matched to a gene: 2. The V gene's germline CDR1 is SGHAT and CDR2 FQNNGV. The CDR3 is 13 amino acids. The DNA for the CDR3 is TGTGCCAGCAGCTGGGACAGGGGGCGTGAGCAGTACTTC. Translating gives CASSWDRGREQYF.

This sequence joins TRBV7-9 and TRBJ1-2; 8 positions agree with TRBD1. The CDR3 is made up of 13 amino acids. The V segment lost 2 bases and the J segment 6 bases; nucleotides outside the gene matches: 2. The V gene's germline CDR1 is SEHNR and CDR2 FQNEAQ (reference sequence). CDR3 DNA: TGTGCCAGCAGCTTAAGGACAGGGAATGGCTACACCTTC. As protein: CASSLRTGNGYTF.

This chain links TRBV30 with TRBJ2-7; TRBD2 agrees at 7 bases. Looked up from germline, CDR1 is GTSNPN and CDR2 is SVGIG (reference sequence). The CDR3 is made up of 12 amino acids. V gave up 6 bases and J gave up 4 bases; unmatched junction bases: 6. This chain's CDR3 is CACMGGGYEQYF. In nucleotides, the CDR3 is TGTGCCTGCATGGGGGGGGGATACGAGCAGTACTTC.

In DNA form, the CDR3 reads TGTGCCAGCAGCGTAGTCAGGGAGGGTCACGGCTACACCTTC. Translated: CASSVVREGHGYTF. The gene calls are TRBV9 and TRBJ1-2; tentatively, D is TRBD1 (5 bases). V dropped 0 bases and J dropped 8 bases, with 14 bases sitting between them. Germline V lookup: CDR1 SGDLS, CDR2 YYNGEE. The CDR3 is 14 residues long.

J is TRBJ1-5 and V is TRBV2; TRBD1 matches 7 bases. The CDR3 covers 14 residues. Germline lookup yields CDR1 SNHLY and CDR2 FYNNEI. J lost 5 bases, V lost 7 bases, and 8 bases had no gene match. This chain's CDR3 is CASTLTGSDQPQHF. CDR3 nucleotide sequence: TGTGCCAGCACCCTGACAGGGAGTGATCAGCCCCAGCATTTT.

V gene TRBV13 combines with J gene TRBJ2-1; TRBD2 is a possible D gene (6 bases). Germline CDR1 PRHDT, CDR2 FYEKMQ (reference sequence). CDR3 length: 20 residues. V lost 1 base and J 4 bases, leaving 26 bases between the germline ends. CDR3 bases: TGTGCCAGCAGCTTAGTAAGCGGGTCGGGAGTTCTGGGTGTGTACAATGAGCAGTTCTTC. This gives the protein CASSLVSGSGVLGVYNEQFF.

This clone was recorded only once. The chain employs TRBV24-1 and TRBJ2-2; 9 nucleotides line up with TRBD1. The CDR3 is 14 amino acids. After removal of 5 bases from V and 5 bases from J, the junction contained 2 bases not matched to a gene. Germline CDR1 is KGHDR and CDR2 is SFDVKD. The CDR3: CATSGTGATGELFF. DNA for the CDR3: TGTGCCACCAGTGGGACAGGGGCGACCGGGGAGCTGTTTTTT.

The chain is built from TRBV2 and TRBJ1-4; 7 bases line up with TRBD1. V shed 4 bases, J shed 4 bases, and the junction held 12 bases outside the gene matches. Germline CDR1 is SNHLY and CDR2 is FYNNEI. This CDR3 has 17 amino acids. CDR3 residues: CASSGARDRGINEKLFF. The CDR3, as DNA: TGTGCCAGCAGTGGGGCTCGGGACAGAGGGATTAATGAAAAACTGTTTTTT.

The rearrangement uses TRBV19 and TRBJ1-2, with TRBD1 as a possible D gene (5 bases). Germline V gene lookup returns CDR1 LNHDA and CDR2 SQIVND (reference sequence). CDR3 length: 14 amino acids. V was clipped by 5 bases and J by 0 bases, with 10 bases between them. CDR3 in amino acids: CASSLTGPNYGYTF. The CDR3 region has the DNA TGTGCCAGTAGTCTTACAGGCCCTAACTATGGCTACACCTTC.

V and J are TRBV7-9 and TRBJ2-5; 8 nucleotides match TRBD1. Germline V CDR1 and CDR2: SEHNR, FQNEAQ (reference sequence). This CDR3 spans 17 amino acids. Losses at the gene ends were 5 bases for V and 0 bases for J; bases not matched to a gene: 11. CDR3 sequence: CASSRRGQGPYQETQYF. The DNA for the CDR3 is TGTGCCAGCAGCCGTAGAGGACAGGGCCCGTACCAAGAGACCCAGTACTTC.

The chain recombines TRBV5-6 with TRBJ1-5; the match to TRBD1 covers 10 bases. CDR3 length: 16 residues. From germline, CDR1 is SGHDT and CDR2 YYEEEE. J was trimmed by 2 bases and V by 4 bases; bases with no gene match: 6. The CDR3 here is CASSRAGTGGNQPQHF. In DNA form, the CDR3 reads TGTGCCAGCAGCAGGGCCGGGACAGGGGGCAATCAGCCCCAGCATTTT.

The chain uses TRBV7-2 and TRBJ1-6, with TRBD1 matching over 9 bases. CDR3 length: 15 residues. The ends lost 1 base at V and 7 bases at J; junction bases unmatched: 2. Germline CDR1 SGHTA, CDR2 FQGNSA. The DNA for the CDR3 is TGTGCCAGCAGCTTAGGGACAGGGGTAAATTCACCCCTCCACTTT. Protein: CASSLGTGVNSPLHF. The whole variable domain, remainder taken from reference TRBV7-2 and TRBJ1-6, is GAGVSQSPSNKVTEKGKDVELRCDPISGHTALYWYRQSLGQGLEFLIYFQGNSAPDKSGLPSDRFSAERTGGSVSTLTIQRTQQEDSAVYLCASSLGTGVNSPLHFGNGTRLTVT.

This chain uses TRBV29-1 with TRBJ2-5, with 9 bases identical to TRBD1. The CDR3 is 13 residues long. Trimming at V came to 7 bases and at J to 5 bases, leaving 8 bases not matched to a gene. The germline gives CDR1 SQVTM, CDR2 ANQGSEA. The CDR3 DNA sequence: TGCAGCGCCCAAACAGGGGGCGACGAGACCCAGTACTTC. Its protein is CSAQTGGDETQYF.

This clone was seen more than once but under ten times. V is TRBV19 and J is TRBJ2-2; D remains unclear. V lost 6 bases to trimming and J lost 0 bases, with 11 bases between them. CDR3 size: 15 residues. Germline CDR1 reads LNHDA; CDR2 reads SQIVND (reference sequence). The CDR3 region is CASRQSFANTGELFF. CDR3 coding DNA: TGTGCCAGTAGACAGTCCTTCGCGAACACCGGGGAGCTGTTTTTT.

The DNA of the CDR3 is TGTGCCAGTAGTACCCAGCGGGGGGGCTCCTACAATGAGCAGTTCTTC. Translation: CASSTQRGGSYNEQFF. This chain links TRBV19 with TRBJ2-1; 10 bases map to TRBD2. With 4 bases clipped from V and 0 bases from J, the junction kept 3 bases outside the gene matches. Germline lookup yields CDR1 LNHDA and CDR2 SQIVND (reference sequence). This CDR3 spans 16 amino acids.